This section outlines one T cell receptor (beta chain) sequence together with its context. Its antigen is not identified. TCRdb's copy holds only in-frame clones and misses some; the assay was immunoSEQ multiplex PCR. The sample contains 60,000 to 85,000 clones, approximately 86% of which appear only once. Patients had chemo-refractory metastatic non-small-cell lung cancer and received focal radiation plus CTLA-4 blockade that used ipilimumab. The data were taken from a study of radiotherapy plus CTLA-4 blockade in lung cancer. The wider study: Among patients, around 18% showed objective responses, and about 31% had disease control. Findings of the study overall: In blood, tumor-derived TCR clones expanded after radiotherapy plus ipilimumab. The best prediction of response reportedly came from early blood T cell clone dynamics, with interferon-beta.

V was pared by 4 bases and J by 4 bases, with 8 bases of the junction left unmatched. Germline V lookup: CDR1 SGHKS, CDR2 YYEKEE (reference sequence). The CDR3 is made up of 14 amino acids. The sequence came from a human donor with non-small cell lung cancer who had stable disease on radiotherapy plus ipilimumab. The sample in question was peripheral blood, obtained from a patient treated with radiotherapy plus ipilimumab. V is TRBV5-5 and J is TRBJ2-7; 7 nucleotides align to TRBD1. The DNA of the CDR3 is TGTGCCAGCAGCCCCCGGACAGGCGATTACGAGCAGTACTTC. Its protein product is CASSPRTGDYEQYF.